Following are 17 T cell receptor beta chains from one sample sequenced in a study of T cells expressing NK-cell markers. TCRdb reprocessed the 5' RACE reads and keeps a single row for each CDR3 protein, giving no DNA. This repertoire includes about 120,000 distinct CDR3 sequences. The sequencing input was blood T cells: a sorted CD56 or NKG2C T cell subset, CD4+ or CD8+ T cells, or bulk PBMC T cells (not recorded which). These receptors were obtained from a woman aged 18-70 years in good health.

The rearrangement joins TRBV12-3 or TRBV12-4 to TRBJ2-2; TCRdb indicates TRBD2, and absent DNA this call remains unverified. CDR3 length: 16 amino acids. The chain's CDR3 is CASSLMVLAGTGELFF.

V gene TRBV28 combines with J gene TRBJ1-4. The germline V gene has CDR1 MDHEN and CDR2 SYDVKM. The CDR3 contains 14 residues. CDR3 protein: CASSIHHPNEKLFF. The variable domain in full, with the rest retrieved from reference TRBV28 and TRBJ1-4, is DVKVTQSSRYLVKRTGEKVFLECVQDMDHENMFWYRQDPGLGLRLIYFSYDVKMKEKGDIPEGYSVSREKKERFSLILESASTNQTSMYLCASSIHHPNEKLFFGSGTQLSVL.

V and J are TRBV18 and TRBJ2-1; TCRdb selects TRBD1, and the lack of DNA leaves this call unchecked. Germline lookup yields CDR1 KGHSH and CDR2 LQKENI. The CDR3 spans 13 residues. The chain's CDR3 is CASSPPQGYEQFF.

The chain carries TRBV11-2 and TRBJ1-6; the TCRdb D gene call, TRBD1, has no DNA to confirm it. The CDR3 covers 15 residues. CDR1 is SGHAT and CDR2 is FQNNGV in the germline V gene. CDR3 residues: CASSLAPDRGSPLHF.

The V and J genes are TRBV15 and TRBJ2-3; TCRdb's D gene call, TRBD1, goes unchecked for lack of DNA. Germline V lookup: CDR1 LNHNV, CDR2 YYDKDF (reference sequence). CDR3 length: 16 amino acids. CDR3 protein: CATSRTGTGFTDTQYF. Looking up the rest from reference TRBV15 and TRBJ2-3 gives the full variable domain: DAMVIQNPRYQVTQFGKPVTLSCSQTLNHNVMYWYQQKSSQAPKLLFHYYDKDFNNEADTPDNFQSRRPNTSFCFLDIRSPGLGDTAMYLCATSRTGTGFTDTQYFGPGTRLTVL.

This chain uses TRBV12-3 or TRBV12-4 with TRBJ2-5; the D call from TCRdb, TRBD2, cannot be confirmed without DNA. The CDR3 runs 13 residues. The CDR3 sequence is CASSLLVVGTQYF.

The chain recombines TRBV7-3 with TRBJ1-2; TCRdb proposes TRBD1, but this gene call is untestable without DNA. In germline, CDR1 is SGHTA, CDR2 FQGTGA. CDR3 length equals 14 residues. This CDR3 reads CASSLGPGDYGYTF.

V and J are TRBV25-1 and TRBJ2-1; there is no DNA to check the TCRdb D call of TRBD2. Germline assignment: CDR1 MGHDK and CDR2 SYGVNS. The CDR3 covers 15 residues. The CDR3 sequence: CASSEVLGLADEQFF.

The chain employs TRBV27 and TRBJ2-1; TCRdb picks TRBD1, but there is no DNA to check that call. CDR1 is MNHEY and CDR2 is SMNVEV in the germline V gene (reference sequence). The CDR3 extends over 15 amino acids. The CDR3 loop is CASSYDRGGSNEQFF.

V usage is TRBV21-1 and J usage is TRBJ2-7; TCRdb proposes TRBD2, but this gene call is untestable without DNA. TRBV21-1 is marked as a pseudogene. The CDR3 spans 16 residues. This CDR3 reads CASSKDSGGLTYEQYF.

V gene TRBV7-9 combines with J gene TRBJ2-1; the TCRdb D gene call, TRBD1, has no DNA to confirm it. This CDR3 has 16 amino acids. The V gene's germline CDR1 is SEHNR and CDR2 FQNEAQ (reference sequence). CDR3 amino acids: CASSSGRIYPYNEQFF.

The rearrangement links TRBV28 to TRBJ1-1. In germline, CDR1 is MDHEN, CDR2 SYDVKM. CDR3 length: 14 amino acids. Here the CDR3 reads CASSLYRVGTEAFF.

The J gene is TRBJ1-5, the V gene TRBV15. The V gene's germline CDR1 is LNHNV and CDR2 YYDKDF (reference sequence). The CDR3 consists of 15 residues. The CDR3 loop is CATSRDLGNNQPQHF.

The chain links TRBV28 to TRBJ2-1; TCRdb selects TRBD2, and the lack of DNA leaves this call unchecked. Looked up from germline, CDR1 is MDHEN and CDR2 is SYDVKM. The CDR3 runs 14 residues. CDR3 loop: CASSLTSGSDEQFF. The whole variable domain, remainder taken from reference TRBV28 and TRBJ2-1, is DVKVTQSSRYLVKRTGEKVFLECVQDMDHENMFWYRQDPGLGLRLIYFSYDVKMKEKGDIPEGYSVSREKKERFSLILESASTNQTSMYLCASSLTSGSDEQFFGPGTRLTVL.

The rearrangement uses TRBV7-3 and TRBJ2-3; checking the TCRdb D call of TRBD1 is not possible without DNA. Germline lookup yields CDR1 SGHTA and CDR2 FQGTGA. This CDR3 has 13 residues. The CDR3 reads CASSSTGADTQYF.

The chain carries TRBV10-3 and TRBJ2-2; the TCRdb D gene call, TRBD1, has no DNA to confirm it. The CDR3 has 13 amino acids. Germline assignment: CDR1 ENHRY and CDR2 SYGVKD. The CDR3 loop reads CAIYRANTGELFF.

The rearrangement joins TRBV20-1 to TRBJ2-1; the TCRdb D gene call, TRBD2, has no DNA to confirm it. This CDR3 spans 13 amino acids. CDR1 is DFQATT, CDR2 SNEGSKA, per germline (reference sequence). The CDR3 protein is CSASRLEVAEQFF.